The rows below give T cell receptor beta chains drawn from one sample of a study of cytomegalovirus exposure and HLA in healthy donors. The repertoire was sequenced with immunoSEQ multiplex PCR; TCRdb's copy has only in-frame clones and lacks some. The sample gives about 180,000 clones, about 87% of which show up once; roughly 1.3% is in the top ten. The material sequenced was PBMCs. Receptor source: a woman in her 30s in good health and CMV-seronegative. Both conserved end residues are part of each CDR3. Each record gives: D gene, clone size, CDR3 length, J gene, V gene, CDR3 DNA, CDR3 protein. D genes are given only for firm matches. Size tells how often a clone was seen (once, few, many) or the class of an expanded clone, and some rows leave it out.

>-|-|14|TRBJ2-3|TRBV2
TGTGCCAGCAGCGCTCGACTGAGCACAGATACGCAGTATTTT
CASSARLSTDTQYF
>TRBD2|-|15|TRBJ2-7|TRBV7-8
TGTGCCAGCAGCTTAGTAGGGACTATATTATACGAGCAGTACTTC
CASSLVGTILYEQYF
>-|-|13|TRBJ1-2|TRBV7-2
TGTGCCAGCAGCTTAGTTTCAGAAAATGGCTACACCTTC
CASSLVSENGYTF
>-|-|13|TRBJ2-2|TRBV4-1
TGCGCCAGCAGCCAAAGAGACAGGGGGGAGCTGTTTTTT
CASSQRDRGELFF
>TRBD1|-|15|TRBJ2-1|TRBV27
TGTGCCAGCAGGGCTTTGGGACAGGGAGACAATGAGCAGTTCTTC
CASRALGQGDNEQFF
>TRBD1|-|12|TRBJ2-7|TRBV27
TGTGCCACCGGGACAGGTAAATACGAGCAGTACTTC
CATGTGKYEQYF
>-|-|15|TRBJ1-2|TRBV13
TGTGCCAGCAGCCCCGCTGGGCAAACAAACTATGGCTACACCTTC
CASSPAGQTNYGYTF
>-|-|15|TRBJ1-6|TRBV6-5
TGTGCCAGCAGTCGAGGGAGGGCCTATAATTCACCCCTCCACTTT
CASSRGRAYNSPLHF
>TRBD1|-|15|TRBJ2-5|TRBV9
TGTGCCAGCAGCGTCGGGACAGGGTCCCAAGAGACCCAGTACTTC
CASSVGTGSQETQYF
>-|-|12|TRBJ2-3|TRBV5-1
TGCGCCAGCAGAACAGTCACAGATACGCAGTATTTT
CASRTVTDTQYF
>TRBD1|once|15|TRBJ2-7|TRBV5-1
TGCGCCAGCAGCTTGACGACCGGGACAGGTCGCGAGCAGTACTTC
CASSLTTGTGREQYF
>-|-|14|TRBJ1-4|TRBV4-1
TGCGCCAGCAGCCTACAGGGTTTTAATGAAAAACTGTTTTTT
CASSLQGFNEKLFF
>-|-|13|TRBJ1-6|TRBV10-1
TGCGCCAGCAGACTGGACAGTAATTCACCCCTCCACTTT
CASRLDSNSPLHF
>TRBD1|-|16|TRBJ1-5|TRBV7-8
TGTGCCAGCAGCCCATATTACCGGGACAGCCATCAGCCCCAGCATTTT
CASSPYYRDSHQPQHF
>TRBD1|-|16|TRBJ1-2|TRBV5-1
TGCGCCAGCAGCCTTGCGTCGGACAGGGCCCGGGAGGGCTACACCTTC
CASSLASDRAREGYTF
>-|once|13|TRBJ1-2|TRBV5-6
TGTGCCAGCAGCCGGGTGGACATTTTTGGCTACACCTTC
CASSRVDIFGYTF
>-|-|16|TRBJ1-3|TRBV2
TGTGCCAGCAGTGAAGAGTTTCAGTACGCAGGAAACACCATATATTTT
CASSEEFQYAGNTIYF
>-|-|13|TRBJ1-6|TRBV30
TGTGCCTGGAGTGCGGGGGAAATCTCACCCCTCCACTTT
CAWSAGEISPLHF
>-|once|13|TRBJ1-2|TRBV29-1
TGCAGCGTCCTAGTCGGAACTAACTATGGCTACACCTTC
CSVLVGTNYGYTF
>-|-|12|TRBJ1-2|TRBV2
TGTGCCAGCAGGAGGACAGACTATGGCTACACCTTC
CASRRTDYGYTF
>-|-|14|TRBJ2-7|TRBV7-9
TGTGCCAGCAGCTTAGTCGACAGCTCCTACGAGCAGTACTTC
CASSLVDSSYEQYF
>-|-|13|TRBJ2-5|TRBV19
TGTGCCAGTAGTCTCGGGACTCCGGCCGCCCAGTACTTC
CASSLGTPAAQYF
>-|-|14|TRBJ1-2|TRBV4-1
TGCGCCAGCAGCCAAGCCCAGGGGTGGCAAGGCTACACCTTC
CASSQAQGWQGYTF
>-|-|16|TRBJ2-1|TRBV9
TGTGCCAGCAGCGTAGCTATCGGGTGGTCCTACAATGAGCAGTTCTTC
CASSVAIGWSYNEQFF
>-|-|15|TRBJ1-1|TRBV27
TGTGCCAGCAGTTTAGAGGCAGATACGAACACTGAAGCTTTCTTT
CASSLEADTNTEAFF
>-|-|13|TRBJ1-1|TRBV30
TGTGCCTGGAGTGTAAGAAGGGGGACCGAAGCTTTCTTT
CAWSVRRGTEAFF
>-|-|15|TRBJ2-7|TRBV7-8
TGTGCCAGCAGCCCAACCAGGACTCCTCTGGGTGAGCAGTACTTC
CASSPTRTPLGEQYF
>-|-|16|TRBJ2-6|TRBV9
TGTGCCAGCAGCGTATCGCAACACTCTGGGGCCAACGTCCTGACTTTC
CASSVSQHSGANVLTF
>-|many|15|TRBJ2-7|TRBV6-5
TGTGCCAGCAGTTACTCCCTAGACTCCGCCTACGAGCAGTACTTC
CASSYSLDSAYEQYF
>-|-|14|TRBJ2-5|TRBV14
TGTGCCAGCAGCCAAGCGTCGGGACAAGAGACCCAGTACTTC
CASSQASGQETQYF
>-|-|15|TRBJ1-1|TRBV5-1
TGCGCCAGCAGCTTGGAGCTTGCCACTTCCACTGAAGCTTTCTTT
CASSLELATSTEAFF
>TRBD1|once|13|TRBJ1-4|TRBV30
TGTGCCTGGAGCCACAGGGGCGGTGAAAAACTGTTTTTT
CAWSHRGGEKLFF
>-|-|13|TRBJ2-7|TRBV29-1
TGCAGCGTTGAATTGGGGAGCTCCTACGAGCAGTACTTC
CSVELGSSYEQYF
>TRBD1|-|15|TRBJ1-4|TRBV6-1
TGTGCCAGCAGTGTTTCCGGGACAGCTGCGGAAAAACTGTTTTTT
CASSVSGTAAEKLFF
>-|-|16|TRBJ1-3|TRBV5-1
TGCGCCAGCAGCTTGGCCGGACGGACAACTGGAAACACCATATATTTT
CASSLAGRTTGNTIYF
>-|-|16|TRBJ1-1|TRBV7-2
TGTGCCAGCAGCTTATCGCAGGGGCGCGGGAACACTGAAGCTTTCTTT
CASSLSQGRGNTEAFF